One and the same sample provided the 4 T cell receptor beta chains below, sequenced in a study of post-analysis software for immune sequencing data. General study results and limits: Relative to controls, patients had five TRBV segments at higher frequency, with TRBV5-6, TRBV5-1 and TRBV20-1 among these.

TCR beta cDNA libraries included unique molecular identifiers. TCRdb called the PCR reads again in MiXCR, with one record for every CDR3 protein. The sample holds hundreds of thousands of distinct CDR3 sequences, approximately 59% seen once. These receptors have no identified antigens. The sample consisted of blood. The receptors shown here come from a girl aged 2 to 10 with multiple sclerosis.

The rearrangement links TRBV24-1 to TRBJ2-7; maybe TRBD1 (5 bases). V was cut by 6 bases and J by 7 bases, with 18 bases left in between. Germline lookup yields CDR1 KGHDR and CDR2 SFDVKD. The CDR3 sequence is 14 residues long. The CDR3 loop reads CATSWAGSGDEQYF. CDR3 coding DNA: TGTGCCACCAGTTGGGCAGGGTCAGGCGATGAGCAGTACTTC.

The genes are TRBV7-6 and TRBJ2-1; tentative D call: TRBD2 (5 bases). Trimming cost V 5 bases and J 12 bases, with 14 bases left between them. Germline V lookup: CDR1 SGHVS, CDR2 FNYEAQ. The CDR3 runs to 12 residues. The CDR3, as DNA: TGTGCCAGCAGCCCACAGATTGAGGGGCAGTTCTTC. Protein product: CASSPQIEGQFF.

The V and J genes are TRBV7-9 and TRBJ2-1, with 8 bases fitting TRBD1. There are 15 residues in the CDR3. V lost 5 bases to trimming and J lost 5 bases; unmatched junction nucleotides: 8. Per the germline V gene, CDR1 is SEHNR and CDR2 is FQNEAQ (reference sequence). The CDR3 sequence is CASSPRDRTHNEQFF. CDR3 sequence (DNA): TGTGCCAGCAGCCCGCGGGACAGGACCCACAATGAGCAGTTCTTC.

The chain carries TRBV6-6 and TRBJ2-7; 8 nucleotides line up with TRBD1. The CDR3 contains 15 residues. Unmatched junction bases numbered 18, after V lost 7 bases and J lost 10 bases. From germline, CDR1 is MNHNY and CDR2 SVGAGI (reference sequence). The CDR3 bases are TGTGCCAGCACCCCAACAGGGGGTGGCTCAGTTCCCCAGTACTTC. Its translation is CASTPTGGGSVPQYF.